Each of the 3 T cell receptor beta chains below was sequenced from the same sample in a study of T-cell memory formation after mild COVID-19 (dated by TCRdb to about 2021). Library prep was done by 5' RACE. This sample was sequenced with an Illumina NovaSeq 6000. The public reads were reanalyzed by TCRdb: fastp trimming at Q25, MiXCR alignment, in-frame beta chains only. For every CDR3 protein sequence, its rows merge into one entry that carries the most common genes and DNA. The sample table holds 200,000 to 250,000 distinct CDR3 sequences, of which approximately 9% were seen once. The ten largest make up under 25% of the sample. The specimen sequenced was PBMCs or a T cell subset sorted from them (not recorded which). The source of these receptors is a young man who had mild COVID-19 (a few samples of this study predate the infection). The sample titles of this study are shuffled in the database, so cell type and time point are left out; the donor was told from shared clones.

This clonotype was observed at least ten times. The gene calls are TRBV5-1 and TRBJ2-1; D is perhaps TRBD2 (5 bases). The germline V gene has CDR1 SGHRS and CDR2 YFSETQ. Between the trimmed V and J ends, which lost 1 base and 5 bases, there was a span of 28 bases. The CDR3 is 20 amino acids. The CDR3 region is CASSLSSTHSYGVFHNEQFF. CDR3 DNA: TGCGCCAGCAGCTTGTCTTCCACACATAGCTACGGGGTCTTTCACAATGAGCAGTTCTTC.

This clonotype was counted many times. This chain connects TRBV21-1 to TRBJ2-4; TRBD2, the table's D call, lacks a check against the DNA. TRBV21-1 is noted as a pseudogene. The CDR3 is made up of 16 amino acids. The CDR3 reads CASSKEAPAGRNIQYF. CDR3 DNA: TGTGCCAGCAGCAAAGAGGCTCCTGCGGGTCGAAACATTCAGTACTTC.

The chain combines TRBV5-1 with TRBJ1-2; D not resolved. Per the germline V gene, CDR1 is SGHRS and CDR2 is YFSETQ. CDR3 length: 15 residues. The V end lost 0 bases, the J end lost 4 bases, and 13 bases lay between the germline ends. In nucleotides, the CDR3 is TGCGCCAGCAGCTTGGACGGAGCCACGTTCTATGGCTACACCTTC. Protein: CASSLDGATFYGYTF.